These T cell receptor beta chains were read from a single sample in a study of OX40 agonist ivuxolimab in advanced cancers. Method: immunoSEQ multiplex PCR; TCRdb's copy keeps in-frame clones and lacks some. The table includes about 110,000 clones, under 95% detected once. This sample comprised CD4+ or CD8+ T cells sorted from blood, obtained in a trial of the OX40 agonist ivuxolimab. The receptor set was obtained from an adult with an advanced solid tumor such as melanoma, head and neck, liver or kidney cancer. CDR3s include the opening cysteine and the closing phenylalanine or tryptophan. The D gene is left open where the match is weak. Size values are once, few and many counts, or a class for expanded clones, and some rows have none.

D,V,length,size,J,CDR3,DNA
-,TRBV5-1,14,-,TRBJ2-1,CASSLGPGRNEQFF,TGCGCCAGCAGCTTGGGACCGGGGAGGAATGAGCAGTTCTTC
-,TRBV6-6,15,-,TRBJ1-3,CATSRGGHSGNTIYF,TGTGCCACATCACGGGGGGGCCACTCTGGAAACACCATATATTTT
-,TRBV11-3,16,-,TRBJ2-7,CASSLEGAGSSYEQYF,TGTGCCAGCAGCTTAGAAGGGGCAGGGAGCTCCTACGAGCAGTACTTC
TRBD1,TRBV29-1,16,-,TRBJ2-4,CSVADIATGAKNIQYF,TGCAGCGTTGCCGATATCGCGACAGGGGCCAAAAACATTCAGTACTTC
-,TRBV6-5,14,-,TRBJ1-2,CASSVQGGSYGYTF,TGTGCCAGCAGTGTACAGGGCGGGTCCTATGGCTACACCTTC
-,TRBV9,15,-,TRBJ2-2,CASSVVADSPGELFF,TGTGCCAGCAGCGTAGTCGCGGACTCTCCCGGGGAGCTGTTTTTT
TRBD2,TRBV6-5,15,-,TRBJ2-5,CASRQRGGGGETQYF,TGTGCCAGCAGACAGCGGGGGGGCGGTGGGGAGACCCAGTACTTC
-,TRBV7-6,17,-,TRBJ2-5,CASSHPTGRTYQETQYF,TGTGCCAGCAGTCATCCGACCGGGAGAACTTATCAAGAGACCCAGTACTTC
TRBD2,TRBV2,15,-,TRBJ2-5,CASSSQVAGGETQYF,TGTGCCAGCAGTTCCCAGGTGGCGGGAGGAGAGACCCAGTACTTC
TRBD1,TRBV10-1,17,-,TRBJ2-6,CASSDGTGGLGANVLTF,TGCGCCAGCAGTGATGGGACAGGGGGACTTGGGGCCAACGTCCTGACTTTC
-,TRBV6-6,12,-,TRBJ1-3,CASMSSGNTIYF,TGTGCCAGCATGAGCTCTGGAAACACCATATATTTT
-,TRBV4-2,17,-,TRBJ2-5,CASSQDPRGTLQETQYF,TGTGCCAGCAGCCAAGACCCCCGAGGGACACTTCAAGAGACCCAGTACTTC
-,TRBV5-3,11,once,TRBJ2-7,CASSGVYEQYF,TGTGCCAGCTCAGGGGTTTACGAGCAGTACTTC
-,TRBV12-5,13,-,TRBJ2-7,CASGLVPEYEQYF,TGTGCTAGTGGTTTGGTACCGGAATACGAGCAGTACTTC
-,TRBV6-4,19,-,TRBJ1-3,CASSDPRQGFLYSGNTIYF,TGTGCCAGCAGTGATCCCCGGCAGGGCTTCCTCTACTCTGGAAACACCATATATTTT
-,TRBV19,12,-,TRBJ1-2,CASSIAGGGYTF,TGTGCCAGTAGTATAGCGGGGGGCGGCTACACCTTC
-,TRBV10-3,13,-,TRBJ1-1,CAIMGPQDTEAFF,TGTGCCATCATGGGCCCCCAGGACACTGAAGCTTTCTTT
-,TRBV27,13,once,TRBJ2-7,CASSNGGLYEQYF,TGTGCCAGCAGTAATGGGGGGCTCTACGAGCAGTACTTC
-,TRBV25-1,13,-,TRBJ1-3,CASSSGARDTIYF,TGTGCCAGCAGTTCGGGGGCGAGGGACACCATATATTTT
TRBD1,TRBV10-1,13,-,TRBJ2-5,CASNRDRGETQYF,TGCGCCAGCAATAGGGACAGGGGTGAGACCCAGTACTTC
-,TRBV7-8,13,-,TRBJ2-5,CASSLGSEETQYF,TGTGCCAGCAGCTTAGGGTCGGAAGAGACCCAGTACTTC
-,TRBV5-4,13,-,TRBJ2-7,CASSLAQGSEQYF,TGTGCCAGCAGCTTGGCCCAGGGGAGCGAGCAGTACTTC
TRBD2,TRBV4-2,17,-,TRBJ2-1,CASSQPGLAGSYNEQFF,TGTGCCAGCAGCCAACCGGGACTAGCGGGCTCCTACAATGAGCAGTTCTTC
TRBD1,TRBV11-2,15,-,TRBJ2-7,CASSLGGTGSNEQYF,TGTGCCAGCAGCTTAGGGGGGACAGGGTCCAACGAGCAGTACTTC
TRBD2,TRBV6-1,20,-,TRBJ2-3,CASSEALLGSGRLSTDTQYF,TGTGCCAGCAGTGAAGCGCTTCTGGGTAGCGGGAGGTTAAGCACAGATACGCAGTATTTT
-,TRBV4-2,15,-,TRBJ2-6,CASSQDRSGANVLTF,TGTGCCAGCAGCCAAGATAGGTCTGGGGCCAACGTCCTGACTTTC
-,TRBV5-1,12,-,TRBJ2-7,CASSLSRYEQYF,TGCGCCAGCAGCTTGAGTCGCTACGAGCAGTACTTC
-,TRBV6-1,13,-,TRBJ1-2,CASSERGNYGYTF,TGTGCCAGCAGTGAAAGGGGGAACTATGGCTACACCTTC
-,TRBV5-4,14,-,TRBJ2-3,CASSLSASTDTQYF,TGTGCCAGCAGCTTGTCTGCGAGCACAGATACGCAGTATTTT
-,TRBV5-4,11,-,TRBJ2-1,CASSQSNEQFF,TGTGCCAGCAGCCAAAGCAATGAGCAGTTCTTC
-,TRBV11-3,15,once,TRBJ2-1,CASSLSPTTYNEQFF,TGTGCCAGCAGCTTATCCCCTACTACCTACAATGAGCAGTTCTTC
-,TRBV7-9,15,once,TRBJ2-3,CASSLAGGSTDTQYF,TGTGCCAGCAGCTTAGCAGGGGGGAGCACAGATACGCAGTATTTT
-,TRBV4-1,16,-,TRBJ2-7,CASSQDPGYFAYEQYF,TGCGCCAGCAGCCAAGATCCCGGATACTTCGCCTACGAGCAGTACTTC
-,TRBV5-1,13,-,TRBJ1-2,CASSLTVNYGYTF,TGCGCCAGCAGCTTGACAGTAAACTATGGCTACACCTTC
TRBD1,TRBV2,17,-,TRBJ2-2,CASSGRYTGGNTGELFF,TGTGCCAGCAGTGGGCGATACACAGGGGGCAACACCGGGGAGCTGTTTTTT
TRBD2,TRBV7-6,16,few,TRBJ2-2,CASSLVSGRRAGELFF,TGTGCCAGCAGCTTAGTTAGCGGGAGGAGAGCCGGGGAGCTGTTTTTT
TRBD2,TRBV5-4,14,-,TRBJ2-5,CASSLGLAGETQYF,TGTGCCAGCAGCTTGGGACTAGCGGGAGAGACCCAGTACTTC
-,TRBV7-9,15,once,TRBJ1-3,CASSKRQASGNTIYF,TGTGCCAGCAGCAAAAGACAGGCCTCTGGAAACACCATATATTTT
-,TRBV11-3,13,-,TRBJ2-7,CASSFDSVYEQYF,TGTGCCAGCAGCTTTGACTCCGTCTACGAGCAGTACTTC
-,TRBV30,12,few,TRBJ2-7,CAWSVQAYEQYF,TGTGCCTGGAGTGTACAAGCCTACGAGCAGTACTTC
TRBD1,TRBV6-6,12,-,TRBJ2-4,CASNQGAAIQYF,TGTGCCAGCAACCAGGGGGCAGCCATTCAGTACTTC
-,TRBV29-1,13,few,TRBJ1-1,CSARTALNTEAFF,TGCAGCGCCCGGACAGCACTGAACACTGAAGCTTTCTTT
TRBD1,TRBV25-1,15,-,TRBJ1-1,CASSEGRGLFTEAFF,TGTGCCAGCAGTGAGGGCAGGGGGCTCTTCACTGAAGCTTTCTTT
-,TRBV10-3,14,once,TRBJ1-5,CAISESIGAQPQHF,TGTGCCATCAGTGAGTCGATAGGGGCTCAGCCCCAGCATTTT
-,TRBV5-1,14,few,TRBJ1-1,CASSLAGGNTEAFF,TGCGCCAGCAGCTTGGCCGGTGGGAACACTGAAGCTTTCTTT
TRBD2,TRBV7-9,16,once,TRBJ2-5,CASSLGVAGGMETQYF,TGTGCCAGCAGCCTAGGAGTTGCGGGGGGGATGGAGACCCAGTACTTC
-,TRBV25-1,13,-,TRBJ2-4,CASSEAARGIQYF,TGTGCCAGCAGTGAAGCAGCTCGGGGCATTCAGTACTTC
-,TRBV11-1,15,-,TRBJ2-3,CASSLDPESTDTQYF,TGTGCCAGCAGCTTGGACCCAGAAAGCACAGATACGCAGTATTTT
-,TRBV5-1,13,-,TRBJ1-4,CASSLGADEKLFF,TGCGCCAGCAGCTTGGGGGCGGATGAAAAACTGTTTTTT
-,TRBV5-5,14,-,TRBJ2-7,CASSPGPRGYEQYF,TGTGCCAGCAGCCCCGGCCCCAGGGGCTACGAGCAGTACTTC
-,TRBV4-1,17,-,TRBJ1-5,CASSHRGGGSSNQPQHF,TGCGCCAGCAGCCACCGGGGCGGGGGGAGTAGCAATCAGCCCCAGCATTTT
TRBD1,TRBV15,14,-,TRBJ1-1,CATSRGTGRTEAFF,TGTGCCACCAGCAGAGGGACAGGGCGAACTGAAGCTTTCTTT